This T cell receptor beta chain stems from a study of T cell repertoires in cytomegalovirus infection. The CDR3 loop spans 14 amino acids. The V gene's germline CDR1 is LGHNT and CDR2 FRNRAP. Trimming removed 5 bases from V and 12 bases from J; junction bases left unmatched: 8. From the reads, TCRdb called clonotypes with MiXCR, one entry per CDR3 protein. The profile shows fewer than 400,000 distinct CDR3 sequences, 15% to 20% of them singletons. Many counts were recorded for this clonotype. The receptor's source is a human donor in good health (CMV status not recorded). Some clones in this sample may be carry-over from other donors' samples. This chain uses TRBV12-5 with TRBJ2-1; 12 nucleotides line up with TRBD2. The sample taken for sequencing was PBMCs. The CDR3 sequence: CASGPTSGRVGQFF. CDR3 nucleotide sequence: TGTGCTAGTGGTCCGACTAGCGGGAGAGTCGGGCAGTTCTTC.